This T cell receptor beta chain appears in the sequencing data of a study of a mutant IDH1 vaccine in newly diagnosed glioma. Sample time point: week 11, during vaccination. The investigators gave 300 ug of mutant IDH1 20-mer peptide in each vaccine dose, together with topical imiquimod. As regards this clone: Antigen specificity is unknown.

Profiling relied on immunoSEQ multiplex PCR, and the TCRdb table lists in-frame clones only, not all of them. The sample has about 130,000 clones, about 82% seen once. This CDR3 comprises 17 residues. Germline V gene lookup returns CDR1 SGDLS and CDR2 YYNGEE. The junction had 14 bases not matched to a gene; V was cut back by 3 bases and J by 9 bases. The sequenced sample was PBMCs, obtained from a glioma patient whose treatment included an IDH1 peptide vaccine. This clonotype was obtained from a man aged 40-49 years with glioma. The rearrangement joins TRBV9 to TRBJ2-1; 11 positions match TRBD2. The CDR3 spells CASSGPISSGGFLEQFF. The CDR3 coding sequence is TGTGCCAGCAGCGGCCCCATTTCTAGCGGGGGGTTTCTTGAGCAGTTCTTC.